This T cell receptor beta chain was captured by sequencing in a study of T cells after yellow fever vaccination. Study-level points and caveats: By day 5 rather than day 15, the secondary response had peaked, though it was weaker.

Points on this clonotype: The antigen remains unidentified.

TCR cDNA, made by 5'RACE template switching, carried an added universal primer site and UMIs. TCRdb itself ran the 5' RACE reads through MiXCR, one entry per CDR3 protein. The data show about 120,000 distinct CDR3 sequences, with roughly 8.4% seen just once and roughly 27% held by the top ten. The CDR3 contains 13 residues. Trimming removed 4 bases from V and 4 bases from J, with 10 bases in between. The germline gives CDR1 PRHDT, CDR2 FYEKMQ (reference sequence). The sample in question was CD8+ T cells sorted from PBMCs, obtained 45 days after the yellow fever booster vaccination. This chain connects TRBV13 to TRBJ2-5; D may be TRBD1 (6 bases). This receptor was taken from a man aged 25 to 40 who received the YFV17D yellow fever vaccine. The CDR3 DNA reads TGTGCCAGCAGCTATACCAGGGGAGAGACCCAGTACTTC. Translating gives CASSYTRGETQYF.